Following are 28 T cell receptor beta chains from one sample sequenced in a study of Ad26.COV2.S vaccination and SARS-CoV-2 variants. Repertoires were generated with immunoSEQ multiplex PCR, while TCRdb's copy carries only in-frame clones and drops some. The sample includes 400,000 to 450,000 clones, 92% seen only once; the top ten take approximately 1.6%. Sample treatment: some 19 received Ad26.COV2.S at low or high dose, single or two shots; about 5 received placebo; per-sample allocation not given. The samples were gathered on day 63 after the first injection of vaccine or placebo. Sequencing was performed on peripheral blood, taken in a trial of Ad26.COV2.S vaccine versus placebo. These receptors all come from a person aged 18-65 years who received the Ad26.COV2.S COVID-19 vaccine or a placebo.

The chain is built from TRBV6-2 or TRBV6-3 and TRBJ2-2, with TRBD2 matching over 10 bases. There are 17 residues in the CDR3. Germline values: CDR1 MNHEY, CDR2 SVGEGT. J lost 6 bases, V lost 2 bases, and 9 bases had no gene match. The CDR3 DNA sequence: TGTGCCAGCAGTTACCCCAGCGGGGGGGCCAGTGCCGGGGAGCTGTTTTTT. As protein: CASSYPSGGASAGELFF.

The chain recombines TRBV11-2 with TRBJ2-3; 12 nucleotides line up with TRBD2. The germline V gene encodes CDR1 SGHAT and CDR2 FQNNGV. This CDR3 has 17 amino acids. Trimming cost V 5 bases and J 3 bases; bases outside gene matches: 9. CDR3 sequence: CASSRFRTSGATDTQYF. DNA of the CDR3: TGTGCCAGCAGCCGCTTCAGGACTAGCGGGGCGACAGATACGCAGTATTTT.

The sample holds one count of this clone. The chain couples TRBV15 to TRBJ2-7; weak D call: TRBD2 (6 bases). This CDR3 is 14 amino acids long. The V end was cut by 6 bases, the J end by 0 bases, with 12 bases between. CDR1 is LNHNV and CDR2 is YYDKDF in the germline V gene (reference sequence). This chain's CDR3 is CATRRGGSSYEQYF. The CDR3 DNA follows: TGTGCCACCAGGAGGGGAGGCAGCTCCTACGAGCAGTACTTC.

This chain joins TRBV7-9 and TRBJ2-3, with 8 bases matching TRBD2. The CDR3 spans 17 residues. Trimming cost V 4 bases and J 0 bases; bases outside gene matches: 9. CDR1 is SEHNR and CDR2 is FQNEAQ in the germline V gene (reference sequence). The CDR3 spells CASSSPGGVPSTDTQYF. Written as DNA, the CDR3 is TGTGCCAGCAGCTCCCCCGGGGGGGTGCCTAGCACAGATACGCAGTATTTT.

The chain recombines TRBV4-2 with TRBJ2-1; TRBD2 matches 10 bases. The V segment lost 1 base and the J segment 2 bases; nucleotides outside the gene matches: 5. The CDR3 contains 17 residues. The germline V gene has CDR1 LGHNA and CDR2 YNFKEQ. CDR3 sequence: CASSQGLAGGPYNEQFF. The CDR3 nucleotides read TGTGCCAGCAGCCAAGGTTTAGCGGGGGGACCCTACAATGAGCAGTTCTTC.

In this sample, this clone turned up once. The chain couples TRBV7-2 to TRBJ1-2; D remains ambiguous. The CDR3 extends over 16 amino acids. CDR1 and CDR2 from the germline V gene are SGHTA and FQGNSA. The V and J ends lost 4 bases and 4 bases respectively, with 19 bases between them. In DNA form, the CDR3 reads TGTGCCAGCAGCTCCTTCCGTGGCGGCGAGCTCTATGGCTACACCTTC. This codes for CASSSFRGGELYGYTF.

This chain joins TRBV25-1 and TRBJ2-1; TRBD2 matches at 11 bases. The V gene's germline CDR1 is MGHDK and CDR2 SYGVNS. The length of the CDR3 is 16 residues. Losses at the gene ends were 3 bases for V and 7 bases for J; bases not matched to a gene: 8. The CDR3 nucleotides read TGTGCCAGCAGTGACCCTCTAGCGGGGGGAGGGAATGAGCAGTTCTTC. Residues: CASSDPLAGGGNEQFF. Combining the CDR3 with reference TRBV25-1 and TRBJ2-1 gives the whole variable domain EADIYQTPRYLVIGTGKKITLECSQTMGHDKMYWYQQDPGMELHLIHYSYGVNSTEKGDLSSESTVSRIRTEHFPLTLESARPSHTSQYLCASSDPLAGGGNEQFFGPGTRLTVL.

The V and J genes are TRBV4-3 and TRBJ2-1; D gene ambiguous. V was pared by 1 base and J by 0 bases, with 19 bases between. Germline CDR1 LGHNA, CDR2 YSLEER. The CDR3 is made up of 19 amino acids. The CDR3 region has the DNA TGCGCCAGCAGCCAAGCCTTCCCGAAGGACCCTCGCTCCTACAATGAGCAGTTCTTC. It encodes CASSQAFPKDPRSYNEQFF.

This chain joins TRBV6-1 and TRBJ2-1; D ambiguous. Germline CDR1 reads MNHNS; CDR2 reads SASEGT. The CDR3 sequence is 16 residues long. Between the trimmed V and J ends, which lost 2 bases and 5 bases, there was a span of 16 bases. The CDR3 DNA is TGTGCCAGCAGTGAACCATTGACCCCCGCCAACAATGAGCAGTTCTTC. It encodes CASSEPLTPANNEQFF.

Of note for this clone: The sample carries other DNA sequences with the same CDR3. The V and J genes are TRBV28 and TRBJ1-5; 8 bases map to TRBD1. Trimming took 5 bases from V and 4 from J; bases not matched to a gene: 1. CDR3 size: 13 residues. CDR1 and CDR2 (germline): MDHEN, SYDVKM. CDR3 nucleotide sequence: TGTGCCAGCAGTAGGGACAGGAATCAGCCCCAGCATTTT. Residues: CASSRDRNQPQHF.

The rearrangement links TRBV5-4 to TRBJ2-6; D uncertain. V was shortened by 5 bases and J by 2 bases, with 8 bases between the two germline ends. Germline CDR1 and CDR2: SGHNT and YYREEE (reference sequence). The CDR3 is 14 amino acids. CDR3 in amino acids: CASSVVTGANVLTF. The CDR3 DNA follows: TGTGCCAGCAGTGTCGTTACTGGGGCCAACGTCCTGACTTTC. The full variable domain, in which reference TRBV5-4 and TRBJ2-6 provide the parts outside the CDR3, is ETGVTQSPTHLIKTRGQQVTLRCSSQSGHNTVSWYQQALGQGPQFIFQYYREEENGRGNFPPRFSGLQFPNYSSELNVNALELDDSALYLCASSVVTGANVLTFGAGSRLTVL.

CDR3 sequence (DNA): TGTGCCAGTAGTCAGGGGCGAGGGACTGAAGCTTTCTTT. It translates to CASSQGRGTEAFF. The chain is built from TRBV19 and TRBJ1-1; tentative D call: TRBD1 (6 bases). V lost 5 bases and J 5 bases, leaving 12 bases between the germline ends. CDR1 is LNHDA, CDR2 SQIVND, per germline (reference sequence). The CDR3 consists of 13 residues. The whole variable domain, filled in from reference TRBV19 and TRBJ1-1, reads DGGITQSPKYLFRKEGQNVTLSCEQNLNHDAMYWYRQDPGQGLRLIYYSQIVNDFQKGDIAEGYSVSREKKESFPLTVTSAQKNPTAFYLCASSQGRGTEAFFGQGTRLTVV.

The chain has TRBV6-4 and TRBJ1-2; D is possibly TRBD1 (5 bases). Trimming removed 8 bases from V and 2 bases from J, with 12 bases in between. The germline gives CDR1 MRHNA, CDR2 SNTAGT. The CDR3 runs 13 residues. The CDR3 spells CASPRQGNYGYTF. The CDR3 DNA is TGTGCCAGCCCCAGGCAGGGCAACTATGGCTACACCTTC.

V gene TRBV19 combines with J gene TRBJ2-3, with a possible D match to TRBD2 (5 bases). Germline loops: CDR1 LNHDA, CDR2 SQIVND (reference sequence). Between the trimmed V and J ends, which lost 6 bases and 3 bases, there was a span of 16 bases. This CDR3 spans 15 amino acids. The CDR3 spells CASRPGKPGTDTQYF. The CDR3 nucleotides read TGTGCCAGTAGGCCCGGGAAGCCGGGGACAGATACGCAGTATTTT.

The V and J genes are TRBV11-2 and TRBJ2-7; D remains ambiguous. Per germline, CDR1 SGHAT and CDR2 FQNNGV. V was trimmed by 5 bases and J by 1 base, leaving 24 bases between them. This CDR3 spans 18 amino acids. The DNA for the CDR3 is TGTGCCAGCAGCCGCCCCTTATCCTTCTGGGTAGGATCCTACGAGCAGTACTTC. Amino acid sequence: CASSRPLSFWVGSYEQYF.

The chain has TRBV5-1 and TRBJ2-1, with 9 bases fitting TRBD2. The CDR3 covers 16 residues. In germline, CDR1 is SGHRS, CDR2 YFSETQ. The J segment lost 7 bases and the V segment lost 4 bases, leaving 12 bases of the junction unmatched. The CDR3 loop is CASSPRTSGGSNEQFF. CDR3 nucleotides: TGCGCCAGCAGCCCCCGTACGAGCGGGGGGTCGAATGAGCAGTTCTTC.

V usage is TRBV10-3 and J usage is TRBJ2-7, with D possibly TRBD1 on 5 matching bases. CDR1 is ENHRY, CDR2 SYGVKD, per germline. The V end was cut by 8 bases, the J end by 1 base, with 15 bases between. CDR3 length: 14 amino acids. The CDR3: CAISSGRWSYEQYF. Written as DNA, the CDR3 is TGTGCCATCTCATCAGGGCGGTGGTCCTACGAGCAGTACTTC.

The V gene is TRBV6-2 or TRBV6-3, the J gene TRBJ2-3, with D possibly being TRBD2 (6 bases). The CDR3 loop spans 15 amino acids. CDR1 is MNHEY, CDR2 SVGEGT, per germline. V was cut by 2 bases and J by 0 bases, with 9 bases left in between. CDR3 DNA: TGTGCCAGCAGTTACGTCGGGACTAGCACAGATACGCAGTATTTT. The encoded protein is CASSYVGTSTDTQYF.

The J gene is TRBJ1-4, the V gene TRBV7-2, with 7 bases lining up with TRBD1. The ends lost 1 base at V and 6 bases at J; junction bases unmatched: 5. Germline CDR1 is SGHTA and CDR2 is FQGNSA. This CDR3 contains 15 residues. The CDR3 DNA reads TGTGCCAGCAGCTTAGGGGGGGACAGATATGAAAAACTGTTTTTT. Residues: CASSLGGDRYEKLFF.

The V gene is TRBV6-2 or TRBV6-3, the J gene TRBJ2-1; 7 bases match TRBD2. The junction had 1 base not matched to a gene; V was cut back by 2 bases and J by 3 bases. The CDR3 has 14 amino acids. Germline loops: CDR1 MNHEY, CDR2 SVGEGT. CDR3 sequence (DNA): TGTGCCAGCAGTTACCTAGCGGTCTACAATGAGCAGTTCTTC. It translates to CASSYLAVYNEQFF.

The CDR3 sequence is CASSLSLRLAGDTQYF. The CDR3 DNA follows: TGTGCCAGCAGCCTGAGCTTAAGACTAGCCGGTGATACGCAGTATTTT. The chain couples TRBV7-2 to TRBJ2-3; 7 bases are shared with TRBD2. Germline V gives CDR1 SGHTA, CDR2 FQGNSA. The V gene end was trimmed by 5 bases and the J gene end by 6 bases; junction bases not matched to a gene: 14. The CDR3 extends over 16 amino acids. The full variable domain, its missing parts supplied by reference TRBV7-2 and TRBJ2-3, is GAGVSQSPSNKVTEKGKDVELRCDPISGHTALYWYRQSLGQGLEFLIYFQGNSAPDKSGLPSDRFSAERTGGSVSTLTIQRTQQEDSAVYLCASSLSLRLAGDTQYFGPGTRLTVL.

The chain is built from TRBV9 and TRBJ2-7, with 7 bases aligning to TRBD1. The CDR3 covers 15 residues. V dropped 4 bases and J dropped 3; count of bases not matched to a gene: 10. Per the germline V gene, CDR1 is SGDLS and CDR2 is YYNGEE. The DNA of the CDR3 is TGTGCCAGCAGCCCCCGACAGGGAAAAAACTACGAGCAGTACTTC. Translating it yields CASSPRQGKNYEQYF.

This chain links TRBV10-3 with TRBJ2-5; D unresolved. The CDR3 has 15 residues. V dropped 0 bases and J dropped 0 bases, with 8 bases sitting between them. The germline V gene has CDR1 ENHRY and CDR2 SYGVKD. CDR3 nucleotides: TGTGCCATCAGTGAGTCTGAACAGAACCAAGAGACCCAGTACTTC. Protein sequence: CAISESEQNQETQYF.

This clone was detected a few times. This sequence joins TRBV11-2 and TRBJ2-2; no definite D call. The CDR3 extends over 12 amino acids. Deletions cut 5 bases from V and 8 bases from J, with 9 bases between. Germline V gene data show CDR1 as SGHAT and CDR2 as FQNNGV. The CDR3 here is CASSLPGGELFF. For the CDR3, the DNA is TGTGCCAGCAGCCTCCCCGGAGGGGAGCTGTTTTTT.

This chain uses TRBV6-6 with TRBJ1-3, with D possibly TRBD1 on 6 matching bases. CDR3 length: 15 amino acids. Looked up from germline, CDR1 is MNHNY and CDR2 is SVGAGI (reference sequence). Trimming pared 2 bases from V and 3 bases from J, leaving 11 bases between. CDR3 in DNA: TGTGCCAGCAGTTACGAGGGGGATGGTGGAAACACCATATATTTT. Its protein is CASSYEGDGGNTIYF.

The chain carries TRBV30 and TRBJ2-3; D may be TRBD1 (5 bases). The CDR3 runs to 16 residues. Between the trimmed V and J ends, which lost 3 bases and 3 bases, there was a span of 19 bases. CDR1 is GTSNPN and CDR2 is SVGIG in the germline V gene (reference sequence). The DNA for the CDR3 is TGTGCCTGGAGCGGTCATATCGGGCAGGGTACAGATACGCAGTATTTT. Protein product: CAWSGHIGQGTDTQYF.

The V and J genes are TRBV5-1 and TRBJ2-5; D is uncertain. Germline assignment: CDR1 SGHRS and CDR2 YFSETQ. CDR3 length equals 13 residues. V was shortened by 3 bases and J by 4 bases, with 10 bases between the two germline ends. The CDR3 reads CASSWVKGETQYF. Here the CDR3 DNA reads TGCGCCAGCAGCTGGGTAAAAGGAGAGACCCAGTACTTC.

This chain uses TRBV12-3 or TRBV12-4 with TRBJ1-2; TRBD1 agrees at 10 bases. J gave up 5 bases and V 6 bases, and 3 bases lay outside the gene matches. CDR3 length: 13 amino acids. DNA for the CDR3: TGTGCCAGCAGGGACAGGGGGGTGTATGGCTACACCTTC. Translation gives CASRDRGVYGYTF.